The subject of this entry is one T cell receptor beta chain. The antigen is unknown. Other DNA sequences within the sample encode an identical CDR3. These data belong to a study of T cell responses to AZD1222 COVID-19 vaccine. Study-level points and caveats: Reportedly, close to half of spike-specific TCRs are directed against unmutated variant regions. Spike-specific TCR breadth and depth both grew after two AZD1222 doses. Clonal diversity may have been underestimated, and the donors were mostly white British, with more females than males. There were repertoire samples only from the period after the peak T cell response.

TCRdb's table, derived via immunoSEQ multiplex PCR, lists solely in-frame clones and lacks some. The sample records some 150,000 clones, 90% to 95% being singletons. The V end was cut by 1 base, the J end by 8 bases, with 9 bases between. From germline, CDR1 is SGHTA and CDR2 FQGNSA. CDR3 length: 14 amino acids. The receptor comes from an adult in good health. Here the sequenced sample was peripheral blood, taken on day 0 of MenACWY control vaccination. This sequence joins TRBV7-2 and TRBJ1-6; D possibly corresponds to TRBD1 (6 bases). In DNA, the CDR3 is TGTGCCAGCAGCTTAGATAGGGGGGATTCACCCCTCCACTTT. It is translated as CASSLDRGDSPLHF.